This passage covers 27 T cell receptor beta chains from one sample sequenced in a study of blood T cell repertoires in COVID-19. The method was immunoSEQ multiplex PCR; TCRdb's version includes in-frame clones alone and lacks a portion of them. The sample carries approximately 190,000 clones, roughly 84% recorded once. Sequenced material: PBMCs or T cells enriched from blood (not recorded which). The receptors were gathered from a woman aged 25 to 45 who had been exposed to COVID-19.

The CDR3 region has the DNA TGTGCCAGCAGCTGGACGGCCCTCCGTGGGGGCGGCGGCTACACCTTC. It translates to CASSWTALRGGGGYTF. The chain carries TRBV5-5 and TRBJ1-2, with D tentatively TRBD1 (6 bases). The CDR3 has 16 residues. The germline CDR1 and CDR2 sequences are SGHKS and YYEKEE (reference sequence). Trimming took off 3 bases at V and 8 bases at J, with 23 bases between the two ends.

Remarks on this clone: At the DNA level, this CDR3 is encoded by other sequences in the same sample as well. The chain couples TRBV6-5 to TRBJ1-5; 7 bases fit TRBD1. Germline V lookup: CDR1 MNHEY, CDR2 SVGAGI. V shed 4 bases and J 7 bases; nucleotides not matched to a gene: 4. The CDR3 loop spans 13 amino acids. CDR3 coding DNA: TGTGCCAGCAGTTTCGACAGGGTCCAGCCCCAGCATTTT. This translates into CASSFDRVQPQHF.

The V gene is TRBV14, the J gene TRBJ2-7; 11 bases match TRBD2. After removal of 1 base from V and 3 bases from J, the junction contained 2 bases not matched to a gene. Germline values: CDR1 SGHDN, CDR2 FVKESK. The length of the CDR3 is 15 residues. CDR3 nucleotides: TGTGCCAGCAGCCAAGTCCTAGCGGGGGGCTACGAGCAGTACTTC. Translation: CASSQVLAGGYEQYF.

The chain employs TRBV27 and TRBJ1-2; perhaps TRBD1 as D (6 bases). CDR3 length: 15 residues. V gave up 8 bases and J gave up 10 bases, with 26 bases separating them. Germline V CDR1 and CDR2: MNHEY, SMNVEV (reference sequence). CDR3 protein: CASREGGPRPLYYTF. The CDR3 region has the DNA TGTGCCAGCCGAGAGGGGGGGCCTCGACCATTGTACTACACCTTC.

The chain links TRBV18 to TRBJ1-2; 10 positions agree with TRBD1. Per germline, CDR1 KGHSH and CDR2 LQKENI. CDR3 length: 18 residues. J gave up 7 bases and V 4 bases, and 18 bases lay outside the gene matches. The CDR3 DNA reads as TGTGCCAGCTCACGCTCTAACCCCAAGGGACAGGGGACGGGTGGCTACACCTTC. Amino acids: CASSRSNPKGQGTGGYTF.

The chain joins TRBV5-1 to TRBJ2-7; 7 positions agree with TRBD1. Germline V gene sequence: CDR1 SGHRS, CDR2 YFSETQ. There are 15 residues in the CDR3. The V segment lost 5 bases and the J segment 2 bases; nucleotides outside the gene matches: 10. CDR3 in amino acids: CASRLAGTVTYEQYF. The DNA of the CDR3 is TGCGCCAGCAGGCTAGCCGGGACAGTTACCTACGAGCAGTACTTC.

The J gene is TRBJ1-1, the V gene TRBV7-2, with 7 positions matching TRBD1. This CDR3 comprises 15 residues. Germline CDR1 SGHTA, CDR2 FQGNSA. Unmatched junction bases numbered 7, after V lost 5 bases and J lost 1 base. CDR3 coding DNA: TGTGCCAGCAGCCTCCGACAGGGTGCGAACACTGAAGCTTTCTTT. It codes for CASSLRQGANTEAFF.

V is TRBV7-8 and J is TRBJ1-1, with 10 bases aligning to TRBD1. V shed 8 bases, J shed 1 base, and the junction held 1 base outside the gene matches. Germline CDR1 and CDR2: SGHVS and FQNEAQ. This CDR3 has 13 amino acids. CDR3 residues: CASGTGENTEAFF. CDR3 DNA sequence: TGTGCCAGCGGGACAGGGGAGAACACTGAAGCTTTCTTT.

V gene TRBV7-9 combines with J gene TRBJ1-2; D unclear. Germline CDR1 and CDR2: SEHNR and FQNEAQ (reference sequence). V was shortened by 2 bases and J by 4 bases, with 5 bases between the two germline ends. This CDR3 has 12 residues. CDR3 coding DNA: TGTGCCAGCAGCTTATCTCCCTATGGCTACACCTTC. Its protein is CASSLSPYGYTF.

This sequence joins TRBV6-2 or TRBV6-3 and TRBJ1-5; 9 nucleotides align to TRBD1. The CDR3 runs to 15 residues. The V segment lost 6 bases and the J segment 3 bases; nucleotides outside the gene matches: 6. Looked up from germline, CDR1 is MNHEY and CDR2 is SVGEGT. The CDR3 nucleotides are TGTGCCAGCAGCTTGACAGGGGGGGACAATCAGCCCCAGCATTTT. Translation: CASSLTGGDNQPQHF.

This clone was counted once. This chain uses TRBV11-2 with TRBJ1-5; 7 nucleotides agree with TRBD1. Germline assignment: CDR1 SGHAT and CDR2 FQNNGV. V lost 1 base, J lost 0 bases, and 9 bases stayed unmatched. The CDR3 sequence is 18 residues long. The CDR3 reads CASSLGWDSPDSNQPQHF. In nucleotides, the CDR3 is TGTGCCAGCAGCTTAGGGTGGGACAGTCCTGATAGCAATCAGCCCCAGCATTTT.

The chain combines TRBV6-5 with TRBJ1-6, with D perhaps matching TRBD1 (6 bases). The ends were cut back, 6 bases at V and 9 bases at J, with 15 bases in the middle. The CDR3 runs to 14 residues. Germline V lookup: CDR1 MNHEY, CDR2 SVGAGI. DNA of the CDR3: TGTGCCAGCAGAAATGGGGCAGGGGTTTCACCCCTCCACTTT. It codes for CASRNGAGVSPLHF.

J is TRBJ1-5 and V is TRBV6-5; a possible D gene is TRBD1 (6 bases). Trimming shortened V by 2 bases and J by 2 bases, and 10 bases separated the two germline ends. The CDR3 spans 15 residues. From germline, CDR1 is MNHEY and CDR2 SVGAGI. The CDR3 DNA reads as TGTGCCAGCAGTTACGACGCAGGGGGCAATCAGCCCCAGCATTTT. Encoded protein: CASSYDAGGNQPQHF.

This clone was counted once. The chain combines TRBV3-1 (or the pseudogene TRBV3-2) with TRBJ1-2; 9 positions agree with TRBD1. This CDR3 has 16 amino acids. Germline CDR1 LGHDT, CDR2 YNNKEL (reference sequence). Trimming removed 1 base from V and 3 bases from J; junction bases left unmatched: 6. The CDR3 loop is CASSQAGTGIYYGYTF. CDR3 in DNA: TGTGCCAGCAGCCAAGCCGGGACAGGGATATACTATGGCTACACCTTC.

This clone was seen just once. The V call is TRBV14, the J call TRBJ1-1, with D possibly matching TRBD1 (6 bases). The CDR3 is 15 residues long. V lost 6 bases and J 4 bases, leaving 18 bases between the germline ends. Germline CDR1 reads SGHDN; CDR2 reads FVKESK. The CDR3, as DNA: TGTGCCAGCAGTCTCACAGGGTACTTCGGCACTGAAGCTTTCTTT. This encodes CASSLTGYFGTEAFF.

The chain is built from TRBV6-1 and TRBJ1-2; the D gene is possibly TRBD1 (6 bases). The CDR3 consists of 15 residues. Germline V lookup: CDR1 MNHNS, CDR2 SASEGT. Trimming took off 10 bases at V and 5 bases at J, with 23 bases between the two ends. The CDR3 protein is CATPGSDSRFYGYTF. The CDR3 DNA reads TGTGCCACGCCAGGGTCGGACAGCAGATTTTATGGCTACACCTTC.

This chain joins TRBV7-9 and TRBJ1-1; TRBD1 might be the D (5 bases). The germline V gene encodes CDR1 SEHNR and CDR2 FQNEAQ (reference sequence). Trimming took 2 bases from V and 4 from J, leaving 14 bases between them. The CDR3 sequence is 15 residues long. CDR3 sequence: CASSLHPPGGTEAFF. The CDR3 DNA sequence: TGTGCCAGCAGCTTACACCCTCCCGGGGGCACTGAAGCTTTCTTT.

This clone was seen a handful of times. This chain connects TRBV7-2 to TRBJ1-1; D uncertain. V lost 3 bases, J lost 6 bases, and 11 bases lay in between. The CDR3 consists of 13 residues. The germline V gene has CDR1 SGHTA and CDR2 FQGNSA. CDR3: CASSLVSRAEAFF. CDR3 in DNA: TGTGCCAGCAGCTTGGTTTCGCGGGCTGAAGCTTTCTTT.

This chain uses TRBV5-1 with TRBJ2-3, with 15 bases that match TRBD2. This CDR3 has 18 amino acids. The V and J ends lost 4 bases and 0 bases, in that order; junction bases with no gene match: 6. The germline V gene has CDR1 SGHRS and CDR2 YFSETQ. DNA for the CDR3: TGCGCCAGCAGCCTGGGACTAGCGGGGGGTTCTAGCACAGATACGCAGTATTTT. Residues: CASSLGLAGGSSTDTQYF.

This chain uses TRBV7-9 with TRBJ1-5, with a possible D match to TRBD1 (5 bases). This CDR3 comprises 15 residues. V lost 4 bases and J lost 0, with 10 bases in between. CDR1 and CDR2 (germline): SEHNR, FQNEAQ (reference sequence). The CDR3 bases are TGTGCCAGCAGCTCCCGGGACTTTAGCAATCAGCCCCAGCATTTT. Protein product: CASSSRDFSNQPQHF.

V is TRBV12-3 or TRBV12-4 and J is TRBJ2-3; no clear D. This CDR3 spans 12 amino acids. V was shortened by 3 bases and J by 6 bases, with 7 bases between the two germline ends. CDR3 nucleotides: TGTGCCAGCAGTTTTTTCGGGGATACGCAGTATTTT. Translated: CASSFFGDTQYF.

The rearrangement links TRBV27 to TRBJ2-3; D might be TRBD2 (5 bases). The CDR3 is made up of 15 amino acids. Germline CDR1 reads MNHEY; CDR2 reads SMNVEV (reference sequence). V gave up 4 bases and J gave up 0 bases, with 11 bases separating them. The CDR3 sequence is CASSSPRGSTDTQYF. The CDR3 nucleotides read TGTGCCAGCAGTTCCCCTCGGGGAAGCACAGATACGCAGTATTTT.

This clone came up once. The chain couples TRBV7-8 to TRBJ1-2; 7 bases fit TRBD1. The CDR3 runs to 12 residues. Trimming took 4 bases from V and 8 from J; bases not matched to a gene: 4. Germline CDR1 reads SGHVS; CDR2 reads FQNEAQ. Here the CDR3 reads CASSSTGVGYTF. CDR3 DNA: TGTGCCAGCAGCTCCACAGGGGTAGGCTACACCTTC.

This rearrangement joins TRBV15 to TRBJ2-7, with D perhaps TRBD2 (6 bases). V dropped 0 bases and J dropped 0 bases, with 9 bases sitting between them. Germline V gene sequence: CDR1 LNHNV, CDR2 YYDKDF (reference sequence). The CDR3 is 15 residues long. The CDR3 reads CATSREREFSYEQYF. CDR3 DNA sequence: TGTGCCACCAGCAGAGAGCGGGAATTCTCCTACGAGCAGTACTTC.

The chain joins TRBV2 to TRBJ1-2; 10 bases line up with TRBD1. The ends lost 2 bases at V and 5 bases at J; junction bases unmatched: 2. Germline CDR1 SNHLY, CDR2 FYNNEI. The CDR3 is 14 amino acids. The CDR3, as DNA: TGTGCCAGCAGTGAATCGGACAGGGGGTATGGCTACACCTTC. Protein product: CASSESDRGYGYTF.

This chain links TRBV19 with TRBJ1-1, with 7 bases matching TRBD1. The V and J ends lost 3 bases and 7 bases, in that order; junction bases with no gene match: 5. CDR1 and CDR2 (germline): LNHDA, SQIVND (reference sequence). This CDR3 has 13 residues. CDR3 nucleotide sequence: TGTGCCAGTAGTATTGGGCAGGGGGTTGAAGCTTTCTTT. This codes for CASSIGQGVEAFF.

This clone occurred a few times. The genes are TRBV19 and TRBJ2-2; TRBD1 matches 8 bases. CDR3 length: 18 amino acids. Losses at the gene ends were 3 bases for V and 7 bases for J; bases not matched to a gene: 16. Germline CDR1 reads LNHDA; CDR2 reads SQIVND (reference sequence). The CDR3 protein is CASSMKAGGVNLVGELFF. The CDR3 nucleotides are TGTGCCAGTAGTATGAAGGCAGGGGGCGTAAATCTCGTCGGGGAGCTGTTTTTT.